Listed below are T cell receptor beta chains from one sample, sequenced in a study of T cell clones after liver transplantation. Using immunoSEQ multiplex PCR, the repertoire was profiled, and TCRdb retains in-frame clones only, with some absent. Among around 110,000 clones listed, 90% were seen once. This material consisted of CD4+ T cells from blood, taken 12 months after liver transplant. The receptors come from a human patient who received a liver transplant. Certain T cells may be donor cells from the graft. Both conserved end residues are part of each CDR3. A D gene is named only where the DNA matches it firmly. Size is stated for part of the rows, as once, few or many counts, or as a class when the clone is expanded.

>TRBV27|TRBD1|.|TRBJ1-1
TGTGCCAGCAGCCAGGGGGCAGGGACTGAAGCTTTCTTT
CASSQGAGTEAFF
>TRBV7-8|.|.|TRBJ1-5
TGTGCCAGCAGCTCCCGTTTGGGGAATTGGCATTTT
CASSSRLGNWHF
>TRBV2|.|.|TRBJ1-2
TGTGCCAGCATGGGCTCCCGAGGGTATGGCTACACCTTC
CASMGSRGYGYTF
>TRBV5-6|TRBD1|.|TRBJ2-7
TGTGCCAGCAGCTCCGGGACAGGGTTCTCATACGAGCAGTACTTC
CASSSGTGFSYEQYF
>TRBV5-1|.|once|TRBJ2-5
TGCGCCAGCAGCTTGACAGGGCCTGAACAAGAGACCCAGTACTTC
CASSLTGPEQETQYF
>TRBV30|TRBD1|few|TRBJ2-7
TGTGCCTGGAGTGTACGTGGCGGGACAGGCGGGTCCTACGAGCAGTACTTC
CAWSVRGGTGGSYEQYF
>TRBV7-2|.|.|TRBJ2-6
TGTGCCAGCAGCTTAGGCCCTAGCACCGGGGCCAACGTCCTGACTTTC
CASSLGPSTGANVLTF
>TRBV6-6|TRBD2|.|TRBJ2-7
TGTGCCAGCAGTTACTCTTTGAGACTAGCAGGCTACGAGCAGTACTTC
CASSYSLRLAGYEQYF
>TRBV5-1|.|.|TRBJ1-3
TGCGCCAGCAGCTTGGGCTCGGGGGCGGTTGGAAACACCATATATTTT
CASSLGSGAVGNTIYF
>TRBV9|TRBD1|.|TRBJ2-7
TGTGCCAGCAGCGTAGGCAGGGGGTCCTACGAGCAGTACTTC
CASSVGRGSYEQYF
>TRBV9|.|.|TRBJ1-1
TGTGCCAGCAGCTCAGGTGGCCCTGAAGCTTTCTTT
CASSSGGPEAFF